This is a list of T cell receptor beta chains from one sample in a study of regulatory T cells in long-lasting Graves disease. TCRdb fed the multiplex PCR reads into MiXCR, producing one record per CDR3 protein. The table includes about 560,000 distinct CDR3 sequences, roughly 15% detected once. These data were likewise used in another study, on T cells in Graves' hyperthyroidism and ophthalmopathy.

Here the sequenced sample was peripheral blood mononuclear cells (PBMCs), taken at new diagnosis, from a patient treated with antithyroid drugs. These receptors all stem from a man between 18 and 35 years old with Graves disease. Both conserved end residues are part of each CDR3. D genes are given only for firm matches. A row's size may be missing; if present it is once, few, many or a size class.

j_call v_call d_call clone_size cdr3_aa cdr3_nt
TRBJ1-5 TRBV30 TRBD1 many CAWSGGQGAQPQHF TGTGCCTGGAGTGGAGGTCAGGGGGCACAGCCCCAGCATTTT
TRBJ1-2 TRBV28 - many CASSLTGPGGYTF TGTGCCAGCAGTTTGACAGGTCCGGGCGGCTACACCTTC
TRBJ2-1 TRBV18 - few CASSPLATLTYEQFF TGTGCCAGCTCACCACTGGCGACACTCACCTATGAGCAGTTCTTC
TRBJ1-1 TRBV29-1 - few CSVPSAGRVGLF TGCAGCGTCCCCTCGGCGGGGCGCGTGGGGCTCTTT
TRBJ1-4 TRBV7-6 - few CASSGTGYGEKLFF TGTGCCAGCAGCGGGACGGGTTATGGGGAAAAACTGTTTTTT
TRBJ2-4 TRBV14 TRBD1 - CASSQETGVRPLIQYF TGTGCCAGCAGCCAAGAGACAGGGGTTAGACCACTTATTCAGTACTTC
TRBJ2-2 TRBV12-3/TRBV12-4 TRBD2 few CASSFPAGAGELFF TGTGCCAGCAGTTTTCCCGCGGGGGCCGGGGAGCTGTTTTTT
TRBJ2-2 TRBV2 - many CASLLAVVQGSGELFF TGTGCTTCCCTACTAGCAGTGGTACAGGGATCCGGGGAGCTGTTTTTT
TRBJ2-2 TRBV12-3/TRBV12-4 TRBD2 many CASSFSLSVLLAGGVGWKLFF TGTGCCAGCAGTTTTTCCCTTTCAGTCCTGTTGGCGGGAGGGGTCGGATGGAAGCTGTTTTTT
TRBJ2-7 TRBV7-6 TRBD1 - CASSPRTGVSYEQYF TGTGCCAGCAGCCCAAGGACAGGGGTCTCCTACGAGCAGTACTTC
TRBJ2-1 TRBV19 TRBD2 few CASSWRTGLAGLSSYNEQFF TGTGCCAGTAGTTGGAGAACGGGACTAGCGGGATTGAGCTCCTACAATGAGCAGTTCTTC
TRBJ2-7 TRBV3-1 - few CASLAPNSYEQYF TGTGCCAGCCTTGCCCCGAACTCCTACGAGCAGTACTTC
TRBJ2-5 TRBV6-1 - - CASSTGRSETQYF TGTGCCAGCAGTACCGGGCGGTCGGAGACCCAGTACTTC
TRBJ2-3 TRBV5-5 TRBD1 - CASSPRYDRGTDTQYF TGTGCCAGCAGCCCCAGGTACGACAGGGGCACAGATACGCAGTATTTT
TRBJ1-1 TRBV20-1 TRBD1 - CSAQGAWTEAFF TGCAGTGCCCAGGGGGCTTGGACTGAAGCTTTCTTT
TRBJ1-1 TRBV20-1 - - CSAKTQGNTEAFF TGCAGTGCTAAGACGCAGGGGAACACTGAAGCTTTCTTT
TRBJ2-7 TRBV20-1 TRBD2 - CSARNRLAGGYSSYEQYF TGCAGTGCTAGAAACCGACTAGCGGGAGGCTACAGCTCCTACGAGCAGTACTTC
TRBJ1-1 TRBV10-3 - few CAISDRPSGEGVAFF TGTGCCATCAGTGATCGACCATCAGGAGAGGGAGTTGCTTTCTTT
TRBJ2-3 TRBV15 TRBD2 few CATSNLAGVGPDTQYF TGTGCCACCAGCAACTTGGCGGGAGTAGGCCCAGATACGCAGTATTTT
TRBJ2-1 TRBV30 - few CAWSPPGPQFF TGTGCCTGGAGTCCTCCAGGGCCGCAGTTCTTC
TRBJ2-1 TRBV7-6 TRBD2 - CASSLGWSLATTYNEQFF TGTGCCAGCAGCTTAGGTTGGTCACTAGCGACTACCTACAATGAGCAGTTCTTC
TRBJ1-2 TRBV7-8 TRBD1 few CASSLGPGQTLYGYTF TGTGCCAGCAGCTTAGGGCCGGGACAGACCCTCTATGGCTACACCTTC
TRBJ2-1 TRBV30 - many CAWSRSRSPFF TGTGCCTGGAGTAGGTCTAGATCGCCGTTCTTC
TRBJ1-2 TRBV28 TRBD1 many CASSSTGASLDYGYTF TGTGCCAGCAGTTCGACAGGGGCCAGTTTGGACTATGGCTACACCTTC
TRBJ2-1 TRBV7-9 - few CASSSPAGGRDNEQFF TGTGCCAGCAGCTCGCCTGCCGGGGGGCGTGACAATGAGCAGTTCTTC
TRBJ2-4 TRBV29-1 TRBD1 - CSAGTGPTPKNIQYF TGCAGCGCCGGGACAGGGCCGACCCCCAAAAACATTCAGTACTTC
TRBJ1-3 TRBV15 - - CATSRDPSGGNTIYF TGTGCCACCAGCAGAGATCCAAGTGGAGGAAACACCATATATTTT
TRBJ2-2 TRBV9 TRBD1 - CASSRTGKIGGELFF TGTGCCAGCAGTCGGACAGGGAAGATCGGCGGGGAGCTGTTTTTT
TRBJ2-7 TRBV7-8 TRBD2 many CASSLGWGGLSEQYF TGTGCCAGCAGCTTAGGTTGGGGAGGGTTGAGCGAGCAGTACTTC
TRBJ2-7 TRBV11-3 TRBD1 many CASSSEGQGSYEQYF TGTGCCAGCAGCTCCGAAGGACAGGGGTCGTACGAGCAGTACTTC
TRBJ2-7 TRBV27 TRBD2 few CATLAGDPGAYEQYF TGTGCCACCCTGGCGGGGGACCCCGGGGCCTACGAGCAGTACTTC
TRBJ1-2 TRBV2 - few CASSAGGGATF TGTGCCAGCAGTGCTGGGGGGGGTGCCACCTTC
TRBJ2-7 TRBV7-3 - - CASSLTHPSYEQYF TGTGCCAGCAGCTTAACGCACCCCTCCTACGAGCAGTACTTC
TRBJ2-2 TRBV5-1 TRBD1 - CASTITGGVTGELFF TGCGCCAGCACCATTACAGGGGGCGTCACCGGGGAGCTGTTTTTT
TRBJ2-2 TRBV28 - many CASSLAEGQRTGELFF TGTGCCAGCAGCTTGGCGGAGGGCCAGAGGACCGGGGAGCTGTTTTTT
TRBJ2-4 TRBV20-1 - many CSARVSDGIAKNIQYF TGCAGTGCTAGAGTCTCAGACGGAATAGCCAAAAACATTCAGTACTTC
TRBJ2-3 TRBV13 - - CASSLARSEMGTDTQYF TGTGCCAGCAGCTTAGCCAGGTCCGAAATGGGGACAGATACGCAGTATTTT
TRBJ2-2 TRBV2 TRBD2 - CASMGLAGINTGELFF TGTGCCAGCATGGGTCTAGCGGGAATTAACACCGGGGAGCTGTTTTTT
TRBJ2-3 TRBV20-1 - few CSAGGRSSTDTQYF TGCAGTGCTGGGGGACGTTCTAGCACAGATACGCAGTATTTT
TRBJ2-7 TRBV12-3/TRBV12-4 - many CASSPTTGRYEQYF TGTGCCAGCAGCCCAACGACAGGGAGGTACGAGCAGTACTTC
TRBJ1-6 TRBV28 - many CASSLIRIGGAGSPLHF TGTGCCAGCAGTTTAATTCGGATAGGGGGGGCGGGTTCACCCCTCCACTTT
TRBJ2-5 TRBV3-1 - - CASSPGPSSYNEQYF TGTGCCAGCAGCCCCGGGCCCAGCTCCTACAATGAGCAGTACTTC
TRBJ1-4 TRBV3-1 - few CASSQQVIGEKLFF TGTGCCAGCAGCCAACAGGTTATTGGTGAAAAACTGTTTTTT
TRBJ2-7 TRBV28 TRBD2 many CASSTLAGVHPPYEQYF TGTGCCAGCAGTACCCTAGCGGGAGTTCACCCTCCCTACGAGCAGTACTTC
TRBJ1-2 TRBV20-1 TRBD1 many CSADRGSGYGYTF TGCAGTGCTGACAGGGGTTCGGGCTATGGCTACACCTTC
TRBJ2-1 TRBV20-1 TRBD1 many CSASPAPGQGPNEQFF TGCAGTGCTAGTCCGGCCCCGGGACAGGGCCCCAATGAGCAGTTCTTC
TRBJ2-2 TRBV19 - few CASSIGGVYANTGELFF TGTGCCAGTAGTATCGGCGGGGTGTATGCGAACACCGGGGAGCTGTTTTTT
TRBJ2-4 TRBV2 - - CASSEELGSAKNIQYF TGTGCCAGCAGTGAAGAACTAGGTAGTGCCAAAAACATTCAGTACTTC
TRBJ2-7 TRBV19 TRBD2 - CASSPSAGDIYEQYF TGTGCCAGTAGTCCCTCGGCGGGGGATATCTACGAGCAGTACTTC
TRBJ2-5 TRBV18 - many CASSLNLETQYF TGTGCCAGCTCACTGAACTTAGAGACCCAGTACTTC
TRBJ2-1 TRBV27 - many CASSSTDGPWEQFF TGTGCCAGCAGTTCCACGGACGGGCCTTGGGAGCAGTTCTTC
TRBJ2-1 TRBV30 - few CAWRFRGNLEGREQFF TGTGCCTGGAGATTCCGTGGAAATCTCGAGGGGCGGGAGCAGTTCTTC
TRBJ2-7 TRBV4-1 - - CASSHDPTGAYEQYF TGCGCCAGCAGCCATGACCCCACCGGGGCCTACGAGCAGTACTTC
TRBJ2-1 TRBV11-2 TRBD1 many CASSWGTGGNEQFF TGTGCCAGCAGTTGGGGGACAGGGGGGAATGAGCAGTTCTTC